One T cell receptor beta chain is described in this entry. The antigen remains undetermined. The data originate from a study of shared clonotypes between healthy human individuals. Whole-study context: For every donor, three CD4 naive, three CD4 memory, two CD8 naive and one CD8 memory plates were used.

The germline gives CDR1 SNHLY, CDR2 FYNNEI. Trimming cost V 7 bases and J 9 bases; bases outside gene matches: 9. There are 15 residues in the CDR3. Study-wide results and caveats: Clonotypes shared by all four sorted-subset donors had higher generation probabilities than non-shared clonotypes. Rarefaction showed sorted-subset sequencing was incomplete despite large depth.

The authors loaded around 190 ng DNA, around 32,000 T cell genomes, into sorted-subset replicate PCRs. Assay used: immunoSEQ multiplex PCR; TCRdb lists only in-frame clones, some missing. In the table there are 550,000 to 650,000 clones, about 96% of which are singletons. CD45RO negativity and positive selection for CCR7 defined naive CD8 cells, a population that excluded terminally differentiated effector memory CD45RA+ cells. The specimen sequenced was naive CD8+ T cells sorted from blood. This chain connects TRBV2 to TRBJ2-1; 13 nucleotides match TRBD2. The receptor was derived from a woman aged 25 to 45 in good health. The CDR3 here is CASTLLAGGPPEQFF. CDR3 nucleotides: TGTGCCAGCACCCTACTAGCGGGAGGGCCCCCTGAGCAGTTCTTC.